Sequencing of this T cell receptor beta chain was carried out in a study of identical twins (dated by TCRdb to about 2016). Notes on the research overall: To test whether fetal clonotypes persist, the study used deep sequencing on TCR alpha and beta repertoires from monozygotic twins, unrelated adults of various ages, and cord blood. To rule out contamination, replicate twin experiments were performed at different times with different library preparation protocols. Beyond this particular receptor, the publication reports: Invariant T cells such as MAIT and iNKT could partly confound zero-insertion analyses, although diverse VJ usage argued against such confounding for most clonotypes. Because the same donors could not be followed over many years, the conclusions relied on cross-sectional statistical analysis. Compared with coincidental sharing between unrelated individuals, out-of-frame TCR alpha sequences shared between twins showed an excess of sequences with low generation probability. In monozygotic twins, recombination models systematically underestimated out-of-frame TCR alpha sharing, but the models matched the sharing seen between unrelated individuals. The excess sharing between twins in beta out-of-frame sequences was weaker because fewer shared sequences reduced the signal-to-noise ratio. Abundant cord blood beta clonotypes had fewer insertions, young adult naive repertoires showed a similar but weaker trend, and memory repertoires showed no such trend.

Concerning this clonotype: Its target antigen remains unknown. No much larger clone exists at a distance of one base, and base qualities are not known.

Libraries were built with 5' RACE. For sequencing, an Illumina HiSeq 2000 was employed. Template switching added a universal primer binding site, and the final cDNA carried a unique molecular identifier that allowed TCR cDNA molecules to be counted accurately. First-strand cDNA for TCR alpha and beta chains was synthesized from specific primers in the conserved constant-segment region. To control for contamination, every cDNA library was double barcoded, receiving both a SMART-Mk sample barcode and Illumina barcodes. TruSeq adapter sequences and Illumina sample barcodes were added in two successive PCR steps. Sequencing of the TCR alpha and beta cDNA libraries was done on the Illumina HiSeq platform using custom primers. The authors' analysis ran thus. Unique molecular identifiers were extracted from raw reads with MiGEC, and CDR3 positions were determined with MiXCR. Recombination models were inferred per individual with the repgenHMM and IGoR tools using an EM algorithm. Shared clonotype analysis was performed with the tcR package in R, normalizing sharing by the product of cloneset sizes. Out-of-frame nonproductive sequences were analyzed to study raw recombination free of thymic and clonal selection effects. The raw public data were reprocessed by TCRdb itself: fastp quality trimming at Q25, MiXCR clonotype calling, in-frame beta chains only. CDR3 protein duplicates are merged, each entry listing the most common genes and DNA. TCRdb, not the authors, supplied the V and J calls. The sample table lists about 200,000 distinct CDR3 sequences, around a sixth of them with a count of one. About 38% of the sample rests with the top ten.

Only healthy Caucasian donors were included. Three pairs of female monozygotic twins, all aged about 18 to 29 years, made up the twin cohort. Positive isolation kits from Invitrogen were used to isolate CD4+ and CD8+ T cell populations. This sample was also put to use in a study of T cells expressing NK-cell markers. The second study, in turn, reports: Three sorted T-cell subsets (CD3+CD56+NKG2C+, CD3+CD56+NKG2C- and CD3+CD56-NKG2C+) from 7 to 9 donors had their TCR beta-chain repertoires profiled. Among the eight sequenced donors, seven were HCMV-seropositive and one was HCMV-seronegative. In several experiments an anti-gammadeltaTCR antibody was added to restrict sorting to alphabetaTCR-expressing T cells. In over 5 donors, the dominant CD3+CD56+NKG2C+ clonotypes were among the top 10 CD8+ clonotypes and accounted for 1.0-7.0% of CD8+ T cells. Those dominant clonotypes were again the most abundant among CD3+CD56-NKG2C+ cells in a handful of donors, at about 25-65%. Whether the expanded NKG2C-expressing T cell clones were specific for HCMV antigens remained unclear. All eight donors whose samples were sequenced were randomly selected healthy volunteers, three of them men and five women. To determine HCMV serostatus, a commercial ELISA kit was used to detect HCMV-specific IgG in serum. MIGEC was used to demultiplex reads and group the reads by UMI, and MiTCR was used to assemble and quantify clonotypes. Only TCR cDNA sequences supported by at least two reads were kept to exclude erroneous sequences. The tcR package was used for downstream repertoire analysis, and clonotypes were matched across fractions by CDR3 nucleotide sequence plus V segment. VDJmatch was used to annotate antigen specificity against VDJdb, with one amino acid substitution allowed in CDR3.

This sequence was found in a young woman in good health. The sequenced sample consisted of CD8+ T cells sorted from blood.

CDR3 protein: CASSVLGQGGTDTQYF. The nucleotide sequence is TGTGCCAGCAGCGTCCTGGGACAGGGCGGCACAGATACGCAGTATTTT. Recombination joined TRBV9 with TRBJ2-3; 9 central bases correspond to TRBD1. Taken from the germline V gene, the CDR1 and CDR2 loops are SGDLS and YYNGEE. V lost 2 bases and J lost 1 base, and the count of bases not matched to a germline gene is 5. From the cysteine through the phenylalanine, the CDR3 covers 16 amino acids. Only the CDR3 part of the read is kept: 48 bases, read in frame from the first base.